A selection of T cell receptor beta chains follows, all from one sample in a study of CD8+CD57+ T cells in acquired aplastic anemia. TCRdb passed the reads through MiXCR, listing each CDR3 protein once. The top ten hold over 10% of the sample, which has over 150,000 distinct CDR3 sequences, 45% to 60% seen once. Sequenced input: sorted CD4+, CD8+, or CD8+CD57+ T cells (not recorded which) from PBMCs. These TCRs come from a human donor with aplastic anemia. Each CDR3 is given with its conserved first and last residue. The order of the fields is J gene, CDR3 length, clone size, D gene, V gene, CDR3 DNA, CDR3 protein. A D gene is named only where the DNA matches it firmly. The listing skips clone size in some rows; elsewhere it reads once, few, many or a size class.

j_call: TRBJ1-3
cdr3_length: 14
clone_size: -
d_call: TRBD1
v_call: TRBV10-3
cdr3_nt: TGTGCCATCAGTGGGCATACAGGGGCAAACACCATATATTTT
cdr3_aa: CAISGHTGANTIYF

j_call: TRBJ1-3
cdr3_length: 14
clone_size: -
d_call: TRBD1
v_call: TRBV7-9
cdr3_nt: TGTGCCAGCAGCTCGACAGGGGCAGGAAACACCATATATTTT
cdr3_aa: CASSSTGAGNTIYF

j_call: TRBJ1-1
cdr3_length: 15
clone_size: -
d_call: -
v_call: TRBV28
cdr3_nt: TGTGCCAGCAGTACCCCTTATGGGGAGGACACTGAAGCTTTCTTT
cdr3_aa: CASSTPYGEDTEAFF

j_call: TRBJ2-3
cdr3_length: 15
clone_size: many
d_call: TRBD2
v_call: TRBV29-1
cdr3_nt: TGCAGCGTTTTAGCGGGGGGGCATCTCACAGATACGCAGTATTTT
cdr3_aa: CSVLAGGHLTDTQYF

j_call: TRBJ2-1
cdr3_length: 14
clone_size: -
d_call: -
v_call: TRBV20-1
cdr3_nt: TGCAGTTCTAGTCGAGTGGGACCCTACAATGAGCAGTTCTTC
cdr3_aa: CSSSRVGPYNEQFF

j_call: TRBJ2-7
cdr3_length: 17
clone_size: -
d_call: TRBD1
v_call: TRBV5-1
cdr3_nt: TGCGCCAGCAGCGCTGGGCTCAGGGGGCATAGCTCCTACGAGCAGTACTTC
cdr3_aa: CASSAGLRGHSSYEQYF

j_call: TRBJ2-1
cdr3_length: 11
clone_size: many
d_call: -
v_call: TRBV7-9
cdr3_nt: TGTGCCAGCAGCTTAGGTCGGGAGCAGTTCTTC
cdr3_aa: CASSLGREQFF

j_call: TRBJ2-2
cdr3_length: 17
clone_size: many
d_call: TRBD1
v_call: TRBV6-1
cdr3_nt: TGTGCCAGTCAGGCCGTACCGACAGGGTGGAACACCGGGGAGCTGTTTTTT
cdr3_aa: CASQAVPTGWNTGELFF

j_call: TRBJ2-5
cdr3_length: 12
clone_size: many
d_call: -
v_call: TRBV20-1
cdr3_nt: TGCAGTGCTCAAGCTGGGGCAGAGACCCAGTACTTC
cdr3_aa: CSAQAGAETQYF

j_call: TRBJ1-2
cdr3_length: 16
clone_size: -
d_call: TRBD1
v_call: TRBV11-2
cdr3_nt: TGTGCCAGCAGCCTCGGAATAGGACAGGGGGCTGGTGGCTACACCTTC
cdr3_aa: CASSLGIGQGAGGYTF

j_call: TRBJ2-3
cdr3_length: 15
clone_size: -
d_call: -
v_call: TRBV10-3
cdr3_nt: TGTGCCATCAGTGGCCTGGGGACTAGCACAGATACGCAGTATTTT
cdr3_aa: CAISGLGTSTDTQYF

j_call: TRBJ1-2
cdr3_length: 14
clone_size: -
d_call: -
v_call: TRBV5-1
cdr3_nt: TGCGCCAGCAATGAACGGGGCGGGGGTAAAGGCTACACCTTC
cdr3_aa: CASNERGGGKGYTF

j_call: TRBJ1-5
cdr3_length: 14
clone_size: -
d_call: -
v_call: TRBV2
cdr3_nt: TGTGCCAGCAGTGTGATAGGGGATAATCAGCCCCAGCATTTT
cdr3_aa: CASSVIGDNQPQHF

j_call: TRBJ1-1
cdr3_length: 13
clone_size: -
d_call: -
v_call: TRBV7-9
cdr3_nt: TGTGCCAGCAGCCTCCCAGGTGGGACTGAAGCTTTCTTT
cdr3_aa: CASSLPGGTEAFF

j_call: TRBJ1-1
cdr3_length: 14
clone_size: -
d_call: -
v_call: TRBV20-1
cdr3_nt: TGCAGTGCTAGAGATGGGGGTATGAACACTGAAGCTTTCTTT
cdr3_aa: CSARDGGMNTEAFF

j_call: TRBJ2-5
cdr3_length: 14
clone_size: -
d_call: -
v_call: TRBV7-7
cdr3_nt: TGTGCTAGCAGCTTAGTAGGTTATGGCGAGACCCAGTACTTC
cdr3_aa: CASSLVGYGETQYF

j_call: TRBJ1-1
cdr3_length: 15
clone_size: -
d_call: -
v_call: TRBV7-9
cdr3_nt: TGTGCCAGCAGCTTTAGATCGGGGGTGGACACTGAAGCTTTCTTT
cdr3_aa: CASSFRSGVDTEAFF

j_call: TRBJ2-7
cdr3_length: 16
clone_size: -
d_call: -
v_call: TRBV5-1
cdr3_nt: TGCGCCAGCAGCTTGGCCGGCAGGGGGGTAACCTACGAGCAGTACTTC
cdr3_aa: CASSLAGRGVTYEQYF

j_call: TRBJ2-7
cdr3_length: 13
clone_size: many
d_call: TRBD1
v_call: TRBV20-1
cdr3_nt: TGCAGTGCTAGGGGGGACAGGGTCTACGAGCAGTACTTC
cdr3_aa: CSARGDRVYEQYF

j_call: TRBJ2-6
cdr3_length: 18
clone_size: -
d_call: TRBD1
v_call: TRBV5-4
cdr3_nt: TGTGCCAGCAGCTTGGTGGGGACAGGATACTCTGGGGCCAACGTCCTGACTTTC
cdr3_aa: CASSLVGTGYSGANVLTF

j_call: TRBJ2-3
cdr3_length: 19
clone_size: few
d_call: TRBD2
v_call: TRBV20-1
cdr3_nt: TGCAGTGCTAGAGCGGTAGCGGGGGCCCCATATTCTAGCACAGATACGCAGTATTTT
cdr3_aa: CSARAVAGAPYSSTDTQYF

j_call: TRBJ2-1
cdr3_length: 13
clone_size: few
d_call: -
v_call: TRBV2
cdr3_nt: TGTGCCAGCAGTGATTCTACGGGGAATGAGCAGTTCTTC
cdr3_aa: CASSDSTGNEQFF

j_call: TRBJ2-7
cdr3_length: 14
clone_size: once
d_call: -
v_call: TRBV3-1
cdr3_nt: TGTGCCAGCAGCCCGGCCCCGGCCGCCTACGAGCAGTACTTC
cdr3_aa: CASSPAPAAYEQYF

j_call: TRBJ1-2
cdr3_length: 13
clone_size: -
d_call: -
v_call: TRBV15
cdr3_nt: TGTGCCACCAGCAGGACCTTCTTTAATGGCTACACCTTC
cdr3_aa: CATSRTFFNGYTF

j_call: TRBJ2-7
cdr3_length: 15
clone_size: once
d_call: -
v_call: TRBV7-9
cdr3_nt: TGTGCCAGCAGCCCACGCACAGGCGCCTCCTACGAGCAGTACTTC
cdr3_aa: CASSPRTGASYEQYF

j_call: TRBJ1-1
cdr3_length: 15
clone_size: -
d_call: -
v_call: TRBV5-5
cdr3_nt: TGTGCCAGCAGCTTGGATATTAGCATGAACACTGAAGCTTTCTTT
cdr3_aa: CASSLDISMNTEAFF

j_call: TRBJ1-3
cdr3_length: 14
clone_size: many
d_call: -
v_call: TRBV20-1
cdr3_nt: TGCAGTGCTAGAGCCCCCAATCTGGGAAACACCATATATTTT
cdr3_aa: CSARAPNLGNTIYF

j_call: TRBJ2-1
cdr3_length: 14
clone_size: -
d_call: TRBD2
v_call: TRBV20-1
cdr3_nt: TGCAGTGCTTTAGCGGGAGGGCCATCGAATGAGCAGTTCTTC
cdr3_aa: CSALAGGPSNEQFF

j_call: TRBJ1-5
cdr3_length: 15
clone_size: -
d_call: -
v_call: TRBV19
cdr3_nt: TGTGCCAGTACCCGCAGTGAAAGGGGAGGACAGCCCCAGCATTTT
cdr3_aa: CASTRSERGGQPQHF

j_call: TRBJ2-1
cdr3_length: 15
clone_size: many
d_call: -
v_call: TRBV19
cdr3_nt: TGTGCCAGTAGTATAGGCAGGGGCTCCTACAATGAGCAGTTCTTC
cdr3_aa: CASSIGRGSYNEQFF

j_call: TRBJ1-3
cdr3_length: 15
clone_size: -
d_call: -
v_call: TRBV12-3/TRBV12-4
cdr3_nt: TGTGCCAGCAGTTTTTTACGGCTCTCTGGAAACACCATATATTTT
cdr3_aa: CASSFLRLSGNTIYF

j_call: TRBJ2-4
cdr3_length: 20
clone_size: -
d_call: TRBD2
v_call: TRBV3-1
cdr3_nt: TGTGCCAGCAGCCAAACGCCCACTAGCGGGGGCGCCCTAGCCAAAAACATTCAGTACTTC
cdr3_aa: CASSQTPTSGGALAKNIQYF

j_call: TRBJ2-7
cdr3_length: 15
clone_size: many
d_call: TRBD2
v_call: TRBV5-4
cdr3_nt: TGTGCCAGCAGCTTGGGGGCTAGCGGGGGCTACGAGCAGTACTTC
cdr3_aa: CASSLGASGGYEQYF

j_call: TRBJ1-1
cdr3_length: 15
clone_size: -
d_call: -
v_call: TRBV2
cdr3_nt: TGTGCCAGCAGTGTCTCGGGGTGGACGAACACTGAAGCTTTCTTT
cdr3_aa: CASSVSGWTNTEAFF

j_call: TRBJ1-6
cdr3_length: 15
clone_size: once
d_call: -
v_call: TRBV20-1
cdr3_nt: TGCAGTGCTAGAGATCAGGGGACGGATAATTCACCCCTCCACTTT
cdr3_aa: CSARDQGTDNSPLHF

j_call: TRBJ1-6
cdr3_length: 15
clone_size: -
d_call: -
v_call: TRBV12-3/TRBV12-4
cdr3_nt: TGTGCCAGCAGTTTGGGGGGGGGCGTTAATTCACCCCTCCACTTT
cdr3_aa: CASSLGGGVNSPLHF

j_call: TRBJ1-1
cdr3_length: 16
clone_size: -
d_call: -
v_call: TRBV12-3/TRBV12-4
cdr3_nt: TGTGCCAGCAGTTTAATCCTAGGACAGCTGAACGCTGAAGCTTTCTTT
cdr3_aa: CASSLILGQLNAEAFF

j_call: TRBJ1-2
cdr3_length: 13
clone_size: few
d_call: -
v_call: TRBV7-9
cdr3_nt: TGTGCCAGCAGCTTGGACGTGGTTCTAGGCTACACCTTC
cdr3_aa: CASSLDVVLGYTF

j_call: TRBJ2-4
cdr3_length: 16
clone_size: many
d_call: TRBD1
v_call: TRBV29-1
cdr3_nt: TGCAGCGTTGAATGGACAGGGTACGGTACCAAAAACATTCAGTACTTC
cdr3_aa: CSVEWTGYGTKNIQYF

j_call: TRBJ2-2
cdr3_length: 17
clone_size: -
d_call: -
v_call: TRBV6-5
cdr3_nt: TGTGCCAGCAGTTACGGGACAAAGGGCTATAACACCGGGGAGCTGTTTTTT
cdr3_aa: CASSYGTKGYNTGELFF

j_call: TRBJ1-1
cdr3_length: 15
clone_size: many
d_call: -
v_call: TRBV5-4
cdr3_nt: TGTGCCAGCAGCTTGGGGGGGACGGACAACACTGAAGCTTTCTTT
cdr3_aa: CASSLGGTDNTEAFF

j_call: TRBJ2-1
cdr3_length: 14
clone_size: many
d_call: -
v_call: TRBV6-6
cdr3_nt: TGTGCCAGCAGGGGGAGTGGGGGGCGAAATGAGCAGTTCTTC
cdr3_aa: CASRGSGGRNEQFF

j_call: TRBJ2-5
cdr3_length: 12
clone_size: few
d_call: -
v_call: TRBV24-1
cdr3_nt: TGTGCCACCAGTGAATCGGGCAGTACCCAGTACTTC
cdr3_aa: CATSESGSTQYF

j_call: TRBJ2-4
cdr3_length: 18
clone_size: -
d_call: TRBD1
v_call: TRBV19
cdr3_nt: TGTGCCAGTAGTGGCTCAGGGGGCTGGAGGGGGGACAAAAACATTCAGTACTTC
cdr3_aa: CASSGSGGWRGDKNIQYF

j_call: TRBJ1-5
cdr3_length: 12
clone_size: many
d_call: -
v_call: TRBV2
cdr3_nt: TGTGCCAGCAGTGAAGAGAATCAGCCCCAGCATTTT
cdr3_aa: CASSEENQPQHF

j_call: TRBJ2-3
cdr3_length: 15
clone_size: many
d_call: TRBD2
v_call: TRBV11-1
cdr3_nt: TGTGCCAGCAGCTTTAGCGGGGGAAGAACAGATACGCAGTATTTT
cdr3_aa: CASSFSGGRTDTQYF

j_call: TRBJ2-1
cdr3_length: 13
clone_size: -
d_call: -
v_call: TRBV20-1
cdr3_nt: TGCAGTGCTAGAGGGAAGTCGGTCAATGAGCAGTTCTTC
cdr3_aa: CSARGKSVNEQFF